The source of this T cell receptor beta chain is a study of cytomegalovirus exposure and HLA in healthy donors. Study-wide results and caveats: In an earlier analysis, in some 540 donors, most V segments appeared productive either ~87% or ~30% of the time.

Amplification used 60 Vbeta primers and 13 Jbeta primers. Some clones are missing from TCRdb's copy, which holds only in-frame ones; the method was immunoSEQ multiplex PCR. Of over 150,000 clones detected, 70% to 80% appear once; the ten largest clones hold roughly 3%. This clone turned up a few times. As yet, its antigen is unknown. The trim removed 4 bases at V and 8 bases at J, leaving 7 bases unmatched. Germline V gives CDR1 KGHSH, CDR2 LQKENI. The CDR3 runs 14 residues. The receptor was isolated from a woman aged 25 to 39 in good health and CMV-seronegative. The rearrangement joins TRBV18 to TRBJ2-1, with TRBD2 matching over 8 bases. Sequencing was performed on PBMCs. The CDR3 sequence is CASSRGLVSHEQFF. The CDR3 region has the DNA TGTGCCAGCTCACGGGGACTAGTATCCCATGAGCAGTTCTTC.